This record covers a single T cell receptor beta chain. This clonotype was observed many times. Its binding antigen is unknown. Base qualities were left out, and no much larger clone turns up one base away. TCRdb lists the instrument as Illumina HiSeq 1500. TCRdb trimmed the raw reads at Q25, called clones with MiXCR and kept productive beta chains. Identical CDR3 protein sequences are pooled into one entry, listed with their most common genes and DNA. The sample table shows nearly 650,000 distinct CDR3 sequences, and 24% are seen once. The ten largest account for roughly 8% of the sample. The source of the sample is a study of T cell repertoires in cytomegalovirus infection (dated by TCRdb to the late 2010s). Study-level background: Donor HLA type was relevant to the analysis, because carriage of CMV infection together with the matching HLA type was indicated by public TCR beta signatures.

What the work shows at the level of the full study, not this receptor alone: Cumulative frequency of public TCR beta family members discriminated carriers of CMV infection plus the relevant HLA type in this cohort and an independent 352-donor cohort. In the ex vivo response, HLA-C-restricted CMV-specific TCR beta clonotypes were dominant, and in two of eight donors the single most frequent clonotype came from this HLA-C-restricted group.

V and J are truncated by 7 bases and 4 bases respectively, leaving an intervening sequence of 13 bases. Looking up the germline V gene yields CDR1 MDHEN and CDR2 SYDVKM. Including cysteine and phenylalanine, the CDR3 has 14 amino acids. CDR3 DNA is the only sequence kept; it has 42 bases, read in frame from the first base. This receptor was obtained from a human donor in good health (CMV status not recorded). Some clones in this sample may be carry-over from other donors' samples. The chain links TRBV28 with TRBJ2-2; no D segment can be confidently identified. Material for sequencing was CD8+ T cells from PBMCs. The CDR3 here reads CASTSLKSTGELFF. The DNA sequence is as follows: TGTGCCAGCACCTCCTTGAAGAGCACCGGGGAGCTGTTTTTT.